This T cell receptor beta chain appears in the sequencing data of a study of T cell responses to AZD1222 COVID-19 vaccine. This CDR3 has 15 amino acids. Per germline, CDR1 MNHEY and CDR2 SVGEGT. V lost 5 bases and J lost 1, with 14 bases in between. Whole-study results and caveats: In a largely white British group with more females than males, clonal diversity was possibly underestimated.

Details on this clone: Its matching antigen is unknown.

Only in-frame clones appear in the TCRdb table, and some are missing; sequencing was by immunoSEQ multiplex PCR. Among about 180,000 clones listed, 88% were seen once. This rearrangement joins TRBV6-2 or TRBV6-3 to TRBJ1-1, with D hard to call. This TCR came from an adult who received the AZD1222 COVID-19 vaccine. The specimen was peripheral blood, collected 28 days after the second AZD1222 dose. The CDR3 nucleotides read TGTGCCAGCAGTACAATAGGAGTAGAGAACACTGAAGCTTTCTTT. This sequence encodes CASSTIGVENTEAFF.